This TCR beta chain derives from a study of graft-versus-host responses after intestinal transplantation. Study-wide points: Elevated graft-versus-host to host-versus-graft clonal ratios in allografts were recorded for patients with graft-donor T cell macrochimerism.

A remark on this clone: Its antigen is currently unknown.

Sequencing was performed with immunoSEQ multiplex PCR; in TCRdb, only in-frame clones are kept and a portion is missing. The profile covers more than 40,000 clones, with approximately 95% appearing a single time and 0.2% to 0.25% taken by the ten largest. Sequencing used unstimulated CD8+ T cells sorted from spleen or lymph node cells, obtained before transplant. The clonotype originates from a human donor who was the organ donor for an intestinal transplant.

The CDR3 nucleotides read TGTGCCAGTAGTTATGGACGGATCACCGGGGAGCTGTTTTTT. Translating it yields CASSYGRITGELFF. The V gene is TRBV19, the J gene TRBJ2-2; D is unresolved. The V gene's germline CDR1 is LNHDA and CDR2 SQIVND (reference sequence). The CDR3 extends over 14 amino acids. The V end lost 5 bases, the J end lost 4 bases, and 11 bases lay between the germline ends.